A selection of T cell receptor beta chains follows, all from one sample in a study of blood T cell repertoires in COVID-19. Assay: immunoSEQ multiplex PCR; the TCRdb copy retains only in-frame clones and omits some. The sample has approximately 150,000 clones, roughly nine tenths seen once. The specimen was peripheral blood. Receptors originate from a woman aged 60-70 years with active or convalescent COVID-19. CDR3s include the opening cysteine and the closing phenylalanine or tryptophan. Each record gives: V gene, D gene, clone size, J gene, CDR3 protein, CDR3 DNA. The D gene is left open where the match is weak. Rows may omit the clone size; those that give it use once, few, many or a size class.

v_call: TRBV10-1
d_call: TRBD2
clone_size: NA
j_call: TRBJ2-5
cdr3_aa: CASSSGLALETQYF
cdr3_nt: TGCGCCAGCAGTAGCGGACTAGCTCTCGAGACCCAGTACTTC

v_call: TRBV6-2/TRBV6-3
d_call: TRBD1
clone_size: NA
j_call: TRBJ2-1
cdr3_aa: CASRYGSGQGGANEQFF
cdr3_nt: TGTGCCAGCAGATACGGGAGTGGACAGGGTGGAGCGAATGAGCAGTTCTTC

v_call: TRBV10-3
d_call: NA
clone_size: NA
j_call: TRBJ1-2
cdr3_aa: CAISENYDYTF
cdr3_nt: TGTGCCATCAGTGAGAACTATGACTACACCTTC

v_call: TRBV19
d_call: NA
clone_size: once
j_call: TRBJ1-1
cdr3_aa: CASTGVARWGTEAFF
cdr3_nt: TGTGCCAGTACGGGGGTCGCTAGGTGGGGCACTGAAGCTTTCTTT

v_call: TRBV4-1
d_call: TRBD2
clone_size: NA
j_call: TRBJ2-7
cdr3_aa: CASSQVGRTSLSYEQYF
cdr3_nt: TGCGCCAGCAGCCAAGTGGGTCGGACTAGTTTATCCTACGAGCAGTACTTC

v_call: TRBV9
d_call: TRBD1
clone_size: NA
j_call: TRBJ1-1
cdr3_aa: CASSVGLGGQMNTEAFF
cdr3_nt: TGTGCCAGCAGCGTAGGTTTAGGGGGACAGATGAACACTGAAGCTTTCTTT

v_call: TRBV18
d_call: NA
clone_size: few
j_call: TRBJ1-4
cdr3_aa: CASSPQNRATNEKLFF
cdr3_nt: TGTGCCAGCTCACCTCAAAACAGGGCGACTAATGAAAAACTGTTTTTT

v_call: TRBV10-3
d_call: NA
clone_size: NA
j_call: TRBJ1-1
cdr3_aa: CAISDRGTEAFF
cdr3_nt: TGTGCCATCAGTGACAGGGGCACTGAAGCTTTCTTT

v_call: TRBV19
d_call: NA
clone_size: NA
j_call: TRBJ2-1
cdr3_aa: CASSMSAYNEQFF
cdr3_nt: TGTGCCAGTAGTATGTCAGCCTACAATGAGCAGTTCTTC

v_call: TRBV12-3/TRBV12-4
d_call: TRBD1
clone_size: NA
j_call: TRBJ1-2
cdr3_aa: CASSFTGGGGYTF
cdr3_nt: TGTGCCAGCAGTTTTACAGGGGGCGGTGGCTACACCTTC

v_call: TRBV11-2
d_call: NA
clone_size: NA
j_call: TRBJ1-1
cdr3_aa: CASSLGGRYEAFF
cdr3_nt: TGTGCCAGCAGCTTAGGTGGGCGATATGAAGCTTTCTTT

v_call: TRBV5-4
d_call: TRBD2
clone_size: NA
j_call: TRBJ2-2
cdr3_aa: CASSPPGLAGVYTGELFF
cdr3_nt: TGTGCCAGCAGCCCCCCGGGACTAGCGGGGGTTTACACCGGGGAGCTGTTTTTT

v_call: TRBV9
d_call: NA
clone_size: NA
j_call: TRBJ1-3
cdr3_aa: CASSVSELGRGNTIYF
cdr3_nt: TGTGCCAGCAGCGTGTCGGAGTTAGGGAGAGGAAACACCATATATTTT

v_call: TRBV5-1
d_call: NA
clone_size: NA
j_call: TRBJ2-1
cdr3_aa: CASSLAGLNHNEQFF
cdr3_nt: TGCGCCAGCAGCTTGGCCGGACTAAATCACAATGAGCAGTTCTTC

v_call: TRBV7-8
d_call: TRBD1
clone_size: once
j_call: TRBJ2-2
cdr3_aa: CASSLRGQGFSGELFF
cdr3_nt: TGTGCCAGCAGCCTTAGAGGACAGGGGTTCTCCGGGGAGCTGTTTTTT

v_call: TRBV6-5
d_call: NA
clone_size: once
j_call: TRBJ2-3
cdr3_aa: CASSYLAGTDTQYF
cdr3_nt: TGTGCCAGCAGTTACCTGGCGGGCACAGATACGCAGTATTTT

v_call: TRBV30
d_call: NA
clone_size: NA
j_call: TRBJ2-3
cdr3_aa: CAWSGGLTDTQYF
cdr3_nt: TGTGCCTGGAGTGGGGGGCTCACAGATACGCAGTATTTT

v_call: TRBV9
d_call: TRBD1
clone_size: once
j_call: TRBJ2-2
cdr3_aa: CASSVGSGQGSTGELFF
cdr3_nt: TGTGCCAGCAGCGTAGGTTCGGGACAGGGGAGCACCGGGGAGCTGTTTTTT

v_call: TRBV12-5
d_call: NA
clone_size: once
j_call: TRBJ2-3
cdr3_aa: CASGFGQGADTQYF
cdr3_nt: TGTGCTAGTGGTTTTGGGCAGGGTGCAGATACGCAGTATTTT

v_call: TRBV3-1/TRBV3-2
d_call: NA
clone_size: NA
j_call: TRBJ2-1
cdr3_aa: CASSQGRLLEQFF
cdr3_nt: TGTGCCAGCAGCCAGGGCAGGCTCCTTGAGCAGTTCTTC

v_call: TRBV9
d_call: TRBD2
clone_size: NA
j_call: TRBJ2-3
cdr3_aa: CASGGLAGSTDTQYF
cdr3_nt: TGTGCCAGCGGAGGGTTAGCGGGCAGCACAGATACGCAGTATTTT

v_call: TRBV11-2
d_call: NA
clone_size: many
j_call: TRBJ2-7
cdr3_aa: CASLMGRGTPREQYF
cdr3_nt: TGTGCCAGCCTCATGGGTAGGGGGACCCCACGCGAGCAGTACTTC

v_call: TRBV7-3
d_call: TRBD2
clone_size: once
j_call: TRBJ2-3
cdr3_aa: CASSSQTSGGPRDTQYF
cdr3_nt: TGTGCCAGCAGCTCTCAGACTAGCGGGGGGCCTCGGGATACGCAGTATTTT

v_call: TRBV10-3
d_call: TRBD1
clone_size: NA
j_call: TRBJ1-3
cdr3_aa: CAITRDSLGNTIYF
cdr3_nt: TGTGCCATCACTCGGGACAGCCTTGGAAACACCATATATTTT

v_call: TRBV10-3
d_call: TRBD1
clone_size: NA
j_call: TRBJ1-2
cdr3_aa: CAISTGGDYGYTF
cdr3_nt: TGTGCCATCAGCACAGGGGGTGACTATGGCTACACCTTC

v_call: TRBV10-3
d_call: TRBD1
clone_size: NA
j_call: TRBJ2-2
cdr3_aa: CATNRDRGGGELFF
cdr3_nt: TGTGCCACCAACCGGGACAGGGGTGGCGGGGAGCTGTTTTTT

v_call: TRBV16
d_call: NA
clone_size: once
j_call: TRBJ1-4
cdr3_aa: CASSQTGYEKLFF
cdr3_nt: TGTGCCAGCAGCCAAACAGGGTATGAAAAACTGTTTTTT

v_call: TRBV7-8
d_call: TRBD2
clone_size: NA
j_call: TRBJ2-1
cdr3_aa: CASSFTGTSRNEQFF
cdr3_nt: TGTGCCAGCAGCTTCACCGGGACTAGCAGGAATGAGCAGTTCTTC

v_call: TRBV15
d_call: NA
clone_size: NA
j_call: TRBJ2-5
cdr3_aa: CATSRYRGTQETQYF
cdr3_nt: TGTGCCACCAGCCGATACCGGGGGACGCAAGAGACCCAGTACTTC

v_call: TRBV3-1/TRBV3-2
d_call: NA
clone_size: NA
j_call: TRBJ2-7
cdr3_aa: CASSLKTGDYEQYF
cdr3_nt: TGTGCCAGCAGCCTGAAAACAGGAGACTACGAGCAGTACTTC

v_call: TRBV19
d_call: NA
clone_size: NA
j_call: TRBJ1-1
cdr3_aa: CATNTYPGGLNTEAFF
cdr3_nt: TGTGCCACCAACACCTACCCGGGGGGGTTGAACACTGAAGCTTTCTTT

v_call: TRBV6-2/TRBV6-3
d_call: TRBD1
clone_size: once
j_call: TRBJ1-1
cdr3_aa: CASSQGQGIKWGTEAFF
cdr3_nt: TGTGCCAGCAGCCAAGGACAGGGGATAAAGTGGGGCACTGAAGCTTTCTTT

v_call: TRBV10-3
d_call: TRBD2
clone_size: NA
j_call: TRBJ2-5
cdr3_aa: CAISAGGVQETQYF
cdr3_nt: TGTGCCATCAGTGCCGGGGGGGTTCAAGAGACCCAGTACTTC

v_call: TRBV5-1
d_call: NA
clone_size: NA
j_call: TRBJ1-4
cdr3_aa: CASSMRTAPTNEKLFF
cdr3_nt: TGCGCCAGCAGCATGCGGACAGCCCCAACTAATGAAAAACTGTTTTTT

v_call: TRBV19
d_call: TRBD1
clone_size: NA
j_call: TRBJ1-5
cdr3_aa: CASTVQGANQPQHF
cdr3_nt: TGTGCCAGTACCGTACAGGGGGCGAATCAGCCCCAGCATTTT

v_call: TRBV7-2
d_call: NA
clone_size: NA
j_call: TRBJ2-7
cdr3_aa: CASSLGLDYEQYF
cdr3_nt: TGTGCCAGCAGCTTAGGACTAGACTACGAGCAGTACTTC

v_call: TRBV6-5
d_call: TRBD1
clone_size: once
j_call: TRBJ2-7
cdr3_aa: CASRDRDSSSYEQYF
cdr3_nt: TGTGCCAGCAGAGACCGGGACAGCAGCTCCTACGAGCAGTACTTC

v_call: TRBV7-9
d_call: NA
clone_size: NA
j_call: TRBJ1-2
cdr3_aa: CASSLAGGYGYTF
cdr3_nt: TGTGCCAGCAGCTTAGCGGGAGGATATGGCTACACCTTC

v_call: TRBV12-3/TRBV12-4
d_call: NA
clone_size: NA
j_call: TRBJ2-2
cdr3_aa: CASSGVAPGELFF
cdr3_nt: TGTGCCAGCAGCGGAGTAGCTCCCGGGGAGCTGTTTTTT